This T cell receptor (beta chain) derives from a study of shared clonotypes between healthy human individuals. Terminally differentiated effector memory CD45RA+ cells were excluded from the naive CD8 cells, which were CD45RO-negative and positively selected for CCR7. Only in-frame clones appear in the TCRdb table, and some are missing; sequencing was by immunoSEQ multiplex PCR. The sample holds about 820,000 clones, roughly 92% seen once. The ends lost 2 bases at V and 5 bases at J; junction bases unmatched: 6. The CDR3 runs to 14 residues. Germline loops: CDR1 MGHRA, CDR2 YSYEKL. The genes are TRBV4-1 and TRBJ2-7, with 7 bases lining up with TRBD1. This TCR was sampled from a man aged 25 to 40 in good health. What was sequenced was naive CD8+ T cells sorted from blood. The CDR3 DNA reads TGCGCCAGCAGCCAAATACAGGGGAGCGACGAGCAGTACTTC. Protein sequence: CASSQIQGSDEQYF.